This T cell receptor (beta chain) was observed in a study of T-cell memory formation after mild COVID-19. Study context: Clustering of TCRs was largely donor specific. Study results and caveats: Contracting CD4+ clones sat mainly in CM and EM; CD8+ in EMRA. Unconfirmed was the SARS-CoV-2 specificity of second-wave clones that peaked on day 37. A second wave expanding day 15 to 37 was CD4+-biased; contracting clones were balanced.

Comment on this clonotype: Its cognate antigen is unknown.

TCRdb itself ran the 5' RACE reads through MiXCR, one entry per CDR3 protein. The table has about 39,000 distinct CDR3 sequences, about 6.7% seen once. The V end lost 6 bases, the J end lost 2 bases, and 12 bases lay between the germline ends. CDR3 length: 14 amino acids. The germline gives CDR1 SGHAT, CDR2 FQNNGV. The sample comprised PBMCs or a T cell subset sorted from them (not recorded which). This sequence was found in an adult who had mild COVID-19 (a few samples of this study predate the infection). Cell type and time point are not known. The chain uses TRBV11-2 and TRBJ2-3; D remains unclear. CDR3 region: CASRNEGLTDTQYF. CDR3 nucleotides: TGTGCCAGCAGGAACGAAGGGCTCACAGATACGCAGTATTTT.